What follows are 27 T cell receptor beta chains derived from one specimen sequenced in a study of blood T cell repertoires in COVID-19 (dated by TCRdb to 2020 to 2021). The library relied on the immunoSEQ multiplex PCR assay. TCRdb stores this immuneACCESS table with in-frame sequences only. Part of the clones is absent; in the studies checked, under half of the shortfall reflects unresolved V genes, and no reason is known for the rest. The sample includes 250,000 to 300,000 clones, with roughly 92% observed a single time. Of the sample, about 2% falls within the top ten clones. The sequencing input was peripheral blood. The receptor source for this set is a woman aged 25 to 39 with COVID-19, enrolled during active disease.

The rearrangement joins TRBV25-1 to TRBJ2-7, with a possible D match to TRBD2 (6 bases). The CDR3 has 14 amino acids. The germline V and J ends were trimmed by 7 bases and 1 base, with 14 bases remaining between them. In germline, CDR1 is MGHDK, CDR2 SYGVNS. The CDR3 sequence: CASKEGGLSYEQYF. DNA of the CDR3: TGTGCCAGCAAGGAGGGCGGCCTATCCTACGAGCAGTACTTC.

CDR3 DNA sequence: TGTGCCAGCAGCCCCGGGACAGCCTTCAATGCCGGGGAGCTGTTTTTT. It is translated as CASSPGTAFNAGELFF. The chain carries TRBV11-3 and TRBJ2-2, with TRBD1 identical over 7 bases. The junction had 12 bases not matched to a gene; V was cut back by 5 bases and J by 6 bases. The CDR3 is 16 residues long. In germline, CDR1 is SGHNT, CDR2 YENEEA.

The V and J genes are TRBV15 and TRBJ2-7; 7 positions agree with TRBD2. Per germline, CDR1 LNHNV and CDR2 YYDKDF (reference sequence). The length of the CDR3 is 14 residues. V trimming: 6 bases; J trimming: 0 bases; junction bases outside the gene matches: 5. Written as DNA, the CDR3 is TGTGCCACCAGGTGGACTAGGGACTCCTACGAGCAGTACTTC. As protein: CATRWTRDSYEQYF.

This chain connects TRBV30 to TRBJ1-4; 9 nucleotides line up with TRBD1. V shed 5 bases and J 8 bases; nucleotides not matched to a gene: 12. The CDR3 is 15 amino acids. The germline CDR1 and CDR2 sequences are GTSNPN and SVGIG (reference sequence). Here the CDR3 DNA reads TGTGCCTGGGGGCTTATAGGGACAGGGAGGGAAAAACTGTTTTTT. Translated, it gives CAWGLIGTGREKLFF. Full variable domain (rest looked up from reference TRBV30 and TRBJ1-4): SQTIHQWPATLVQPVGSPLSLECTVEGTSNPNLYWYRQAAGRGLQLLFYSVGIGQISSEVPQNLSASRPQDRQFILSSKKLLLSDSGFYLCAWGLIGTGREKLFFGSGTQLSVL.

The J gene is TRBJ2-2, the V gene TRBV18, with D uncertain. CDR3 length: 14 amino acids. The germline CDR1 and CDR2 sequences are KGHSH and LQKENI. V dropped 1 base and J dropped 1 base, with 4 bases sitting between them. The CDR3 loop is CASSPLQNTGELFF. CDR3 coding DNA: TGTGCCAGCTCACCACTTCAGAACACCGGGGAGCTGTTTTTT.

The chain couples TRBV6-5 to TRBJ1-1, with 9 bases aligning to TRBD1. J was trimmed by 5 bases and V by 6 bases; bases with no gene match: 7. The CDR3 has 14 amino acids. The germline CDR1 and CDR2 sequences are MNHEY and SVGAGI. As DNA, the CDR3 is TGTGCCAGCAGCGGGGACAGGGCCCGAACTGAAGCTTTCTTT. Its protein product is CASSGDRARTEAFF.

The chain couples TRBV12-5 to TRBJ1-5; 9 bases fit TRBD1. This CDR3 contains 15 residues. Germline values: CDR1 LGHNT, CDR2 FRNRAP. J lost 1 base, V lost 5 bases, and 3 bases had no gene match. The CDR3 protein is CASGQTGGSNQPQHF. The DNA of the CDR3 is TGTGCTAGTGGTCAGACAGGGGGGAGCAATCAGCCCCAGCATTTT.

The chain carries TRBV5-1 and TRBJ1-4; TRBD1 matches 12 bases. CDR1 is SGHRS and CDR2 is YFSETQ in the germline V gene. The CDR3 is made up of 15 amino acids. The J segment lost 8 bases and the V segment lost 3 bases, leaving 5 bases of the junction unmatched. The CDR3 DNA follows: TGCGCCAGCAGCTGGGGACAGGGGGCTGGGGAAAAACTGTTTTTT. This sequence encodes CASSWGQGAGEKLFF. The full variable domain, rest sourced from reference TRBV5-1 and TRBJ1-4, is KAGVTQTPRYLIKTRGQQVTLSCSPISGHRSVSWYQQTPGQGLQFLFEYFSETQRNKGNFPGRFSGRQFSNSRSEMNVSTLELGDSALYLCASSWGQGAGEKLFFGSGTQLSVL.

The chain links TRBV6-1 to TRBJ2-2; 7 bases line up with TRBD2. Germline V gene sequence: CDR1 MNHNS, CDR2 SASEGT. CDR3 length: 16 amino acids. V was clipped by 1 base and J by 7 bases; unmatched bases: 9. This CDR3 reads CASSEEYVPGGGELFF. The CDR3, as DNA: TGTGCCAGCAGTGAAGAATACGTCCCGGGGGGCGGGGAGCTGTTTTTT.

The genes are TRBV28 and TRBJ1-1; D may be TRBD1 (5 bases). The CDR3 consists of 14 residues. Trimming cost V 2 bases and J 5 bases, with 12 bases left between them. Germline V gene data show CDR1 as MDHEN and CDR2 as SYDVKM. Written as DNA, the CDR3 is TGTGCCAGCAGTTTAGTCACCCAGGGTACTGAAGCTTTCTTT. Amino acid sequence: CASSLVTQGTEAFF.

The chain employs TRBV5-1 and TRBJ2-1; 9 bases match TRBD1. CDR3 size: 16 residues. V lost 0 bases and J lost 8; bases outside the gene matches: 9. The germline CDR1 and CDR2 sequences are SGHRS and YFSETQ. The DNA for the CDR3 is TGCGCCAGCAGCTTGGAAGGGACAGGGAGGACCGATGAGCAGTTCTTC. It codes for CASSLEGTGRTDEQFF.

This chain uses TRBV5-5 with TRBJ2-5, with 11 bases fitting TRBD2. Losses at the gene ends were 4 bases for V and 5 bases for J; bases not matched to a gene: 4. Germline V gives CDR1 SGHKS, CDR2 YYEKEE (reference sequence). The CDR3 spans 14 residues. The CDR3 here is CASSVAGGSETQYF. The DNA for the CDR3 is TGTGCCAGCAGCGTAGCGGGAGGGTCTGAGACCCAGTACTTC.

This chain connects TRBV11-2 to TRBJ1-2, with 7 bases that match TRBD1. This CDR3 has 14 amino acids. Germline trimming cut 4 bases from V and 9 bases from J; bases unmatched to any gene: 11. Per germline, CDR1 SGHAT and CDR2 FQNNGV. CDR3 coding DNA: TGTGCCAGCAGCTCCGTAACGGACAGGTTGAGCTACACCTTC. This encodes CASSSVTDRLSYTF.

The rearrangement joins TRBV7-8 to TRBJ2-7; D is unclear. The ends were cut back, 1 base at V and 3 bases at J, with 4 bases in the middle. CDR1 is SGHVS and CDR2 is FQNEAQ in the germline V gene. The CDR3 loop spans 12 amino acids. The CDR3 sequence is CASSLDFYEQYF. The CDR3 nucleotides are TGTGCCAGCAGCTTAGACTTCTACGAGCAGTACTTC.

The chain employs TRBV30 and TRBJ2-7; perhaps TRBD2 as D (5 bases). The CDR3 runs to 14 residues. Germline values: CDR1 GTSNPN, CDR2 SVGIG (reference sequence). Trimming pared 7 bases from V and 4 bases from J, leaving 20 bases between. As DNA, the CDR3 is TGTGCCTCAACGAAGTCTCTCACGGGGTACGAGCAGTACTTC. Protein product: CASTKSLTGYEQYF.

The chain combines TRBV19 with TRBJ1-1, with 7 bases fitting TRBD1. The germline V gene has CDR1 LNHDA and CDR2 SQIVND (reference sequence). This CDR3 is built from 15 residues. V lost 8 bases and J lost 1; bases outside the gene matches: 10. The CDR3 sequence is CASLSSGTANTEAFF. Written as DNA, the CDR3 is TGTGCCAGTCTTTCCTCCGGGACAGCGAACACTGAAGCTTTCTTT.

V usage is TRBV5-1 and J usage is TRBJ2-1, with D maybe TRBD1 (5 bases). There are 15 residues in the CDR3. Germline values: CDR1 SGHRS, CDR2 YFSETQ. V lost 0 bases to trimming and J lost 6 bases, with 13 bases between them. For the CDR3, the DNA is TGCGCCAGCAGCTTGGAAGGGGTTAAGGGCAATGAGCAGTTCTTC. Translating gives CASSLEGVKGNEQFF.

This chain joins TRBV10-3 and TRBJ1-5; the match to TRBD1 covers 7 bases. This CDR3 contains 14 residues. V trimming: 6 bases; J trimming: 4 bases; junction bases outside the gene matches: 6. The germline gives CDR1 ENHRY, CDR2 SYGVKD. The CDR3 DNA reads TGTGCCATCAGCCTCGGACAGGAGAATCAGCCCCAGCATTTT. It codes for CAISLGQENQPQHF.

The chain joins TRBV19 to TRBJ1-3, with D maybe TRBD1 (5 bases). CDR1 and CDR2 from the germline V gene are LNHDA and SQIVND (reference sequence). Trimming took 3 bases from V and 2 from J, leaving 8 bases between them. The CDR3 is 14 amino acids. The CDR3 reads CASSMGLTGNTIYF. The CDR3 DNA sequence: TGTGCCAGTAGTATGGGACTCACTGGAAACACCATATATTTT.

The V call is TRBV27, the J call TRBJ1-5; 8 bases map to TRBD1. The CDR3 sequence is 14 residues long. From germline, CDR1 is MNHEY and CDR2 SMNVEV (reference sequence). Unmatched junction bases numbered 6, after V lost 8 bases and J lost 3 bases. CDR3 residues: CASGDRGVNQPQHF. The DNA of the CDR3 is TGTGCCAGCGGAGACAGGGGCGTCAATCAGCCCCAGCATTTT.

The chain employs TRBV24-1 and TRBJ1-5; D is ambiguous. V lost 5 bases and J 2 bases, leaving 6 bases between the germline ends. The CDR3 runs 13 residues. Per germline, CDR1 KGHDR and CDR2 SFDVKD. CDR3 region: CATSAQGNQPQHF. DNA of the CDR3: TGTGCCACCAGTGCGCAGGGCAATCAGCCCCAGCATTTT.

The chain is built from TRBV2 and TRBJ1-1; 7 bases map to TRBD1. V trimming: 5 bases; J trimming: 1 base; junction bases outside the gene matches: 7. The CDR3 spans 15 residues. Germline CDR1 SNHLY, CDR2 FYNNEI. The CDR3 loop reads CASSRAGGQNTEAFF. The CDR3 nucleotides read TGTGCCAGCAGTCGGGCAGGGGGACAGAACACTGAAGCTTTCTTT.

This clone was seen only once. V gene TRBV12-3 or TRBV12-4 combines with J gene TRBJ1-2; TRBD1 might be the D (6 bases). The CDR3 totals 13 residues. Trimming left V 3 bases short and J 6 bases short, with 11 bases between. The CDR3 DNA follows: TGTGCCAGCAGTTTTGTCGCAGGGGATGGCTACACCTTC. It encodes CASSFVAGDGYTF.

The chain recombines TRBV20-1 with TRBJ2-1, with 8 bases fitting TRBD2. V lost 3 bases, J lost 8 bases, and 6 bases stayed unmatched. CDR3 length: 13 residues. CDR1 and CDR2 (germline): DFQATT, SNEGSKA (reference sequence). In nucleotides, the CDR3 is TGCAGTGCTAGTCAAGGGACTAGAGATGAGCAGTTCTTC. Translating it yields CSASQGTRDEQFF.

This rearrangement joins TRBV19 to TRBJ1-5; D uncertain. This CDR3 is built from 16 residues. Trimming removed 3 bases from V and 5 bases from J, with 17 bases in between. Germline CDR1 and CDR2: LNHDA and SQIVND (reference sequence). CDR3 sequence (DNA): TGTGCCAGTAGTATGTTCGAGGGCGTTGGGGATCAGCCCCAGCATTTT. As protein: CASSMFEGVGDQPQHF. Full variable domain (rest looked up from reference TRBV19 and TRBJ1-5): DGGITQSPKYLFRKEGQNVTLSCEQNLNHDAMYWYRQDPGQGLRLIYYSQIVNDFQKGDIAEGYSVSREKKESFPLTVTSAQKNPTAFYLCASSMFEGVGDQPQHFGDGTRLSIL.

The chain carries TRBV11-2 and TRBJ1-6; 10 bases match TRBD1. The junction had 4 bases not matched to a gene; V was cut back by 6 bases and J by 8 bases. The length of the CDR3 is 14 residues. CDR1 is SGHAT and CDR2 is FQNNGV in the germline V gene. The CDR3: CASRRDRGYSPLHF. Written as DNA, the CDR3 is TGTGCCAGCAGACGGGACAGGGGCTATTCACCCCTCCACTTT.

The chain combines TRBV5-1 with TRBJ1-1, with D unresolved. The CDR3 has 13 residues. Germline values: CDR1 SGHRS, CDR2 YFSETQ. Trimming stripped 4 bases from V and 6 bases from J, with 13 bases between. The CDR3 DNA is TGCGCCAGCAGCGCCCCCCCTTGGCCTGAAGCTTTCTTT. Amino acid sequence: CASSAPPWPEAFF.